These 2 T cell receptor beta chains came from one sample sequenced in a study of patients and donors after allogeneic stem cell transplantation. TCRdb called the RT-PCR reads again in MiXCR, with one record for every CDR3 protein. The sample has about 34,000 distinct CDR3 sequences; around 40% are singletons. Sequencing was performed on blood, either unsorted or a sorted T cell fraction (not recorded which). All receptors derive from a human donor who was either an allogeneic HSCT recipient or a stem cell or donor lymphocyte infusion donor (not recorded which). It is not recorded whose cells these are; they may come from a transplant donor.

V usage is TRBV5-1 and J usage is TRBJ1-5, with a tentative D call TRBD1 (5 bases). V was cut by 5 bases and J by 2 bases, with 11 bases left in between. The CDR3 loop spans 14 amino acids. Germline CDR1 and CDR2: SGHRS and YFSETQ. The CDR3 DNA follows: TGCGCCAGCAGTGAAGGGGTCGGCAATCAGCCCCAGCATTTT. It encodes CASSEGVGNQPQHF.

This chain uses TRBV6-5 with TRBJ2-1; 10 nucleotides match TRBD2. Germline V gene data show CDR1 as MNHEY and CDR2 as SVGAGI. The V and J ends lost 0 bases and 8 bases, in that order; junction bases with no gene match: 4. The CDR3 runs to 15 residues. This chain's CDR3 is CASSYSGLAADEQFF. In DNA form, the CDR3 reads TGTGCCAGCAGTTACTCAGGACTAGCGGCCGATGAGCAGTTCTTC.